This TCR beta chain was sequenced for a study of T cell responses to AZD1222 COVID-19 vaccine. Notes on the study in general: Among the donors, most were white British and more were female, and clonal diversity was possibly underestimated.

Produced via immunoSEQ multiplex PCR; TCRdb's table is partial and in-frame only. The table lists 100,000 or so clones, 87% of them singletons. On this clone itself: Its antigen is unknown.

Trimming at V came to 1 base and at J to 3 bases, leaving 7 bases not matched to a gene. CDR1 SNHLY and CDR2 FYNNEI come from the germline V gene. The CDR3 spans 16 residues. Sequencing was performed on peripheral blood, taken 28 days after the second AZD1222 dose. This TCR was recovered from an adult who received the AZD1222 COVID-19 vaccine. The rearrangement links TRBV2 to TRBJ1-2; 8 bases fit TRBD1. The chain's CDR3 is CASSEVRTGYHYGYTF. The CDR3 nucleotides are TGTGCCAGCAGTGAAGTTAGGACAGGGTATCACTATGGCTACACCTTC.